The 3 T cell receptor beta chains reported below all come from one sample, sequenced in a study of CXCR3-negative and CXCR3-positive naive CD8 T cells. Libraries were UMI-labeled 5' RACE TRB cDNA. From the 5' RACE reads, TCRdb lists one entry per CDR3 protein and no DNA. In total, the table holds fewer than 90,000 distinct CDR3 sequences. What was sequenced was naive CXCR3- CD8+ T cells from blood. Subset reported: CD45RO-CCR7+CD27+CD95- naive CD8+ T cells lacking CXCR3 (TNR3-). All receptors derive from a human donor in good health. Some clones in this sample may be carry-over from other donors' samples.

J is TRBJ2-2 and V is TRBV7-3; TCRdb's D call of TRBD2 is untestable without DNA. CDR1 and CDR2 (germline): SGHTA, FQGTGA. The CDR3 covers 14 residues. The CDR3 spells CASRGSGNTGELFF.

The chain carries TRBV6-5 and TRBJ1-2; no DNA is available, so the TRBD1 call from TCRdb remains unchecked. Germline CDR1 and CDR2: MNHEY and SVGAGI. This CDR3 region has 17 residues. This CDR3 reads CASSLGQGLHINYGYTF.

The chain joins TRBV15 to TRBJ2-3; the TCRdb call, TRBD1, lacks DNA for checking. The CDR3 is made up of 15 amino acids. The germline gives CDR1 LNHNV, CDR2 YYDKDF (reference sequence). CDR3 region: CATSSRGGSTDTQYF.